Presented here are 27 T cell receptor beta chains from one specimen sequenced in a study of PD-1 blockade in classical Hodgkin lymphoma (dated by TCRdb to 2020 to 2022). What the time point label conveys for this sample: cycle 2 day 1 (C2D1) of nivolumab. Relapse after autologous stem cell transplantation had occurred in all trial patients, and cohorts A, B and C were distinguished by prior brentuximab vedotin exposure. The library was obtained by the immunoSEQ multiplex PCR assay. TCRdb holds this immuneACCESS table with in-frame rearrangements only. Some clones are missing; in checked studies, unresolved V genes explain under half, and the rest has no known cause. The sample contains about 150,000 clones, about 81% of them found a single time. The ten largest clones represent 7% to 9.5% of the sample. Sequencing used peripheral blood mononuclear cells (PBMCs), obtained before the second cycle of nivolumab. These receptors came from a human donor with classical Hodgkin lymphoma.

This clone was seen just once. J is TRBJ2-3 and V is TRBV6-4; TRBD2 agrees at 10 bases. CDR1 and CDR2 (germline): MRHNA, SNTAGT. This CDR3 is 17 amino acids long. The trim removed 7 bases at V and 0 bases at J, leaving 10 bases unmatched. The CDR3 spells CASIVRTSGGSTDTQYF. The CDR3 DNA reads as TGTGCCAGCATAGTCAGGACTAGCGGAGGAAGCACAGATACGCAGTATTTT.

The J gene is TRBJ2-7, the V gene TRBV5-1; D unclear. This CDR3 is 14 amino acids long. V shed 0 bases and J shed 0 bases, with 7 bases lying between them. Germline lookup yields CDR1 SGHRS and CDR2 YFSETQ. CDR3 residues: CASSLAPRSYEQYF. CDR3 in DNA: TGCGCCAGCAGCTTGGCCCCTCGCTCCTACGAGCAGTACTTC.

The chain uses TRBV18 and TRBJ2-3; 14 nucleotides match TRBD2. Trimming at V came to 5 bases and at J to 0 bases, leaving 13 bases not matched to a gene. The CDR3 covers 20 residues. CDR1 is KGHSH and CDR2 is LQKENI in the germline V gene. CDR3 protein: CASSDTGTSGGQLSTDTQYF. CDR3 bases: TGTGCCAGCTCAGATACAGGGACTAGCGGGGGCCAACTCAGCACAGATACGCAGTATTTT.

V usage is TRBV6-1 and J usage is TRBJ2-7; possibly TRBD1 for D (6 bases). This CDR3 is built from 15 residues. Per the germline V gene, CDR1 is MNHNS and CDR2 is SASEGT. V lost 1 base and J 4 bases, leaving 14 bases between the germline ends. CDR3 nucleotides: TGTGCCAGCAGTGAAGAACGACAGGCCATTTACGAGCAGTACTTC. This translates into CASSEERQAIYEQYF.

This clone was found a few times. This sequence joins TRBV6-4 and TRBJ2-2, with TRBD2 as a possible D gene (6 bases). The V end lost 6 bases, the J end lost 0 bases, and 14 bases lay between the germline ends. Germline V gene lookup returns CDR1 MRHNA and CDR2 SNTAGT. The CDR3 consists of 16 residues. The CDR3 sequence is CASSLRLGSNTGELFF. CDR3 nucleotide sequence: TGTGCCAGCAGCCTAAGACTAGGATCGAACACCGGGGAGCTGTTTTTT.

The chain is built from TRBV5-1 and TRBJ2-7; D remains ambiguous. The CDR3 sequence is 15 residues long. V lost 2 bases to trimming and J lost 4 bases, with 16 bases between them. Germline CDR1 and CDR2: SGHRS and YFSETQ. The CDR3, as DNA: TGCGCCAGCAGCTTCTCGGCAGTGGGAAGGTACGAGCAGTACTTC. Amino acid sequence: CASSFSAVGRYEQYF.

The chain joins TRBV7-2 to TRBJ2-1; 7 positions match TRBD2. This CDR3 is built from 12 residues. Germline assignment: CDR1 SGHTA and CDR2 FQGNSA. V dropped 2 bases and J dropped 16; count of bases not matched to a gene: 8. The CDR3 region has the DNA TGTGCCAGCAGCTTAATGGCGGGAGACCCTTTCTTC. Translation gives CASSLMAGDPFF.

The CDR3 sequence is CSVELAGGVISDEQFF. The CDR3 bases are TGCAGCGTTGAACTAGCGGGAGGAGTGATATCGGATGAGCAGTTCTTC. The gene calls are TRBV29-1 and TRBJ2-1; TRBD2 matches 11 bases. Germline assignment: CDR1 SQVTM and CDR2 ANQGSEA. The CDR3 loop spans 16 amino acids. The J segment lost 8 bases and the V segment lost 2 bases, leaving 11 bases of the junction unmatched.

The chain has TRBV5-6 and TRBJ2-2; D gene uncertain. Germline assignment: CDR1 SGHDT and CDR2 YYEEEE. The CDR3 totals 13 residues. V was pared by 1 base and J by 6 bases, with 7 bases between. The CDR3 sequence: CASSLRVSGELFF. The CDR3 region has the DNA TGTGCCAGCAGCTTGCGGGTTTCCGGGGAGCTGTTTTTT.

The chain combines TRBV6-5 with TRBJ1-5, with a possible D match to TRBD1 (5 bases). Germline-derived CDR1 and CDR2 are MNHEY and SVGAGI. V shed 2 bases and J shed 6 bases, with 8 bases lying between them. The CDR3 has 13 residues. The CDR3 region has the DNA TGTGCCAGCAGTTACAGGGGTTCTCAGCCCCAGCATTTT. Its translation is CASSYRGSQPQHF.

This clone was counted a few times. This chain joins TRBV11-2 and TRBJ1-2; D ambiguous. V gave up 1 base and J gave up 4 bases, with 13 bases separating them. The CDR3 covers 15 residues. The germline CDR1 and CDR2 sequences are SGHAT and FQNNGV. DNA of the CDR3: TGTGCCAGCAGCTTAGGTCCGGAACAGACCTATGGCTACACCTTC. This encodes CASSLGPEQTYGYTF.

The chain carries TRBV5-1 and TRBJ2-3, with 10 bases lining up with TRBD2. CDR3 length: 15 amino acids. Unmatched junction bases numbered 4, after V lost 1 base and J lost 5 bases. Germline loops: CDR1 SGHRS, CDR2 YFSETQ. The CDR3: CASSLLAGGRDTQYF. CDR3 nucleotides: TGCGCCAGCAGCTTGTTAGCGGGGGGACGAGATACGCAGTATTTT.

The chain joins TRBV2 to TRBJ2-3; D is possibly TRBD1 (5 bases). The CDR3 spans 13 residues. V was pared by 3 bases and J by 5 bases, with 9 bases between. Germline values: CDR1 SNHLY, CDR2 FYNNEI. CDR3 sequence (DNA): TGTGCCAGCAGTGACCTGACAGAAGATACGCAGTATTTT. It specifies CASSDLTEDTQYF.

CDR3 sequence (DNA): TGCAGCGTCGTGACAGTTCATAGCAATCAGCCCCAGCATTTT. Its protein is CSVVTVHSNQPQHF. The chain employs TRBV29-1 and TRBJ1-5, with TRBD1 as a possible D gene (5 bases). Germline V gene sequence: CDR1 SQVTM, CDR2 ANQGSEA. The V and J ends lost 6 bases and 0 bases respectively, with 12 bases between them. The CDR3 covers 14 residues.

The V and J genes are TRBV7-2 and TRBJ1-5; the D is unclear. The CDR3 length is 13 residues. Trimming pared 2 bases from V and 0 bases from J, leaving 2 bases between. CDR1 is SGHTA and CDR2 is FQGNSA in the germline V gene. For the CDR3, the DNA is TGTGCCAGCAGCTTACATAGCAATCAGCCCCAGCATTTT. Its translation: CASSLHSNQPQHF. Combining the CDR3 with reference TRBV7-2 and TRBJ1-5 gives the whole variable domain GAGVSQSPSNKVTEKGKDVELRCDPISGHTALYWYRQSLGQGLEFLIYFQGNSAPDKSGLPSDRFSAERTGGSVSTLTIQRTQQEDSAVYLCASSLHSNQPQHFGDGTRLSIL.

This rearrangement joins TRBV28 to TRBJ1-4; no firm D call. From germline, CDR1 is MDHEN and CDR2 SYDVKM. The CDR3 runs 15 residues. CDR3 DNA: TGTGCAAGCTCATATAACGGGGCAACTAATGAAAAACTGTTTTTT. Residues: CASSYNGATNEKLFF.

This chain joins TRBV6-6 and TRBJ2-2; 10 bases agree with TRBD2. The CDR3 covers 16 residues. Losses at the gene ends were 3 bases for V and 5 bases for J; bases not matched to a gene: 6. Looked up from germline, CDR1 is MNHNY and CDR2 is SVGAGI (reference sequence). The DNA for the CDR3 is TGTGCCAGCAGTTATAGAGCGGGGGGGCTTACCGGGGAGCTGTTTTTT. Its translation is CASSYRAGGLTGELFF.

This CDR3 reads CASSSINSGNTIYF. The CDR3 nucleotides are TGTGCCAGCAGTTCTATTAATAGTGGAAACACCATATATTTT. The chain joins TRBV6-6 to TRBJ1-3; D is uncertain. Per germline, CDR1 MNHNY and CDR2 SVGAGI (reference sequence). V was shortened by 4 bases and J by 3 bases, with 10 bases between the two germline ends. The length of the CDR3 is 14 residues.

The table lists this clone with a count of one. V is TRBV7-9 and J is TRBJ2-3; 7 bases line up with TRBD1. There are 15 residues in the CDR3. V gave up 1 base and J gave up 6 bases; unmatched junction bases: 7. CDR1 SEHNR and CDR2 FQNEAQ come from the germline V gene (reference sequence). Written as DNA, the CDR3 is TGTGCCAGCAGCTTAGTTTCCAGGGGGTTGGATACGCAGTATTTT. This translates into CASSLVSRGLDTQYF.

The chain recombines TRBV4-1 with TRBJ1-2, with a tentative D call TRBD1 (5 bases). The CDR3 is made up of 14 amino acids. Trimming pared 0 bases from V and 4 bases from J, leaving 9 bases between. From germline, CDR1 is MGHRA and CDR2 YSYEKL. CDR3 DNA sequence: TGCGCCAGCAGCCAAGATCAGGGTTTCTATGGCTACACCTTC. It is translated as CASSQDQGFYGYTF.

In this sample, this clone turned up once. The chain uses TRBV10-3 and TRBJ1-2; a possible D gene is TRBD1 (5 bases). The CDR3 covers 17 residues. The germline gives CDR1 ENHRY, CDR2 SYGVKD. Trimming stripped 1 base from V and 4 bases from J, with 19 bases between. The CDR3 reads CAISEYQNPGTVYGYTF. The CDR3 coding sequence is TGTGCCATCAGTGAGTACCAAAACCCCGGGACGGTCTATGGCTACACCTTC.

This chain connects TRBV7-3 to TRBJ1-6, with TRBD1 as a possible D gene (5 bases). The germline V and J ends were trimmed by 1 base and 8 bases, with 9 bases remaining between them. This CDR3 region has 14 residues. Germline V gene sequence: CDR1 SGHTA, CDR2 FQGTGA. CDR3 loop: CASSLMGGDSPLHF. Here the CDR3 DNA reads TGTGCCAGCAGCTTAATGGGGGGTGATTCACCCCTCCACTTT.

The chain carries TRBV19 and TRBJ1-6; a weak D match, TRBD1 (5 bases). CDR3 size: 15 residues. CDR1 and CDR2 from the germline V gene are LNHDA and SQIVND (reference sequence). Between the trimmed V and J ends, which lost 7 bases and 7 bases, there was a span of 17 bases. CDR3 sequence reads: CASTPGRQRNSPLHF. Here the CDR3 DNA reads TGTGCCAGTACCCCGGGAAGACAGAGGAATTCACCCCTCCACTTT.

There are a few counts of this clone. This chain links TRBV6-5 with TRBJ2-3, with 7 bases aligning to TRBD1. Germline CDR1 is MNHEY and CDR2 is SVGAGI. J gave up 5 bases and V 8 bases, and 7 bases lay outside the gene matches. The CDR3 sequence is 13 residues long. This chain's CDR3 is CASRRDRRDTQYF. The DNA for the CDR3 is TGTGCCAGCCGCCGGGACAGAAGAGATACGCAGTATTTT.

In this sample, this clone turned up once. J is TRBJ2-1 and V is TRBV28, with D hard to call. The V end lost 1 base, the J end lost 0 bases, and 10 bases lay between the germline ends. This CDR3 comprises 16 residues. Germline V gives CDR1 MDHEN, CDR2 SYDVKM. In DNA form, the CDR3 reads TGTGCCAGCAGTTTATTCCGGCTTAGCTCCTACAATGAGCAGTTCTTC. Translated, it gives CASSLFRLSSYNEQFF.

The chain couples TRBV28 to TRBJ2-4; 11 bases map to TRBD2. This CDR3 is 17 amino acids long. Trimming removed 4 bases from V and 0 bases from J; junction bases left unmatched: 5. Germline assignment: CDR1 MDHEN and CDR2 SYDVKM. The CDR3 bases are TGTGCCAGCAGTTGGACCCTAGCGGGAGGAGCCAAAAACATTCAGTACTTC. Residues: CASSWTLAGGAKNIQYF.

J is TRBJ2-3 and V is TRBV19; TRBD1 aligns across 10 bases. CDR3 length: 18 residues. CDR1 is LNHDA, CDR2 SQIVND, per germline (reference sequence). V lost 1 base and J lost 1; bases outside the gene matches: 8. CDR3 sequence reads: CASSIAETGGARTDTQYF. CDR3 nucleotide sequence: TGTGCCAGTAGTATAGCTGAGACAGGGGGCGCCCGCACAGATACGCAGTATTTT.